This entry lists 27 T cell receptor beta chains sequenced from one sample in a study of response to subunit inactivated influenza vaccine. TCRdb recomputed calls from the RT-PCR reads with MiXCR, one row per CDR3 protein. The repertoire holds roughly 650,000 distinct CDR3 sequences, with more than 15% as singletons. The sequences come from PBMCs from blood, collected roughly 12 days after vaccination. The receptors here all came from a man aged 50 to 60 who received an inactivated influenza vaccine.

Only a few counts were recorded for this clonotype. The chain couples TRBV6-1 to TRBJ2-3; 8 bases match TRBD1. The CDR3 is 15 amino acids. The trim removed 9 bases at V and 4 bases at J, leaving 12 bases unmatched. Germline CDR1 and CDR2: MNHNS and SASEGT. In DNA, the CDR3 is TGTGCCAGGGGTTTTAGACAGGGGAGCGCAGATACGCAGTATTTT. This encodes CARGFRQGSADTQYF.

This clonotype was seen only a few times. The chain recombines TRBV4-1 with TRBJ2-7; D might be TRBD2 (6 bases). Trimming stripped 4 bases from V and 5 bases from J, with 12 bases between. Germline loops: CDR1 MGHRA, CDR2 YSYEKL. The CDR3 totals 13 residues. CDR3 nucleotides: TGCGCCAGCAGCCCGTTAGGAGGGAACGAGCAGTACTTC. Protein product: CASSPLGGNEQYF.

The sample holds many counts of this clonotype. The CDR3 region is CASSYGRATEQFF. As DNA, the CDR3 is TGTGCCAGCAGTTACGGCAGAGCGACTGAGCAGTTCTTC. This chain links TRBV6-5 with TRBJ2-1; no clear D gene. The CDR3 is 13 residues long. CDR1 and CDR2 from the germline V gene are MNHEY and SVGAGI. Trimming pared 2 bases from V and 9 bases from J, leaving 11 bases between.

There are a few counts of this clonotype. J is TRBJ1-4 and V is TRBV5-1; perhaps TRBD1 as D (6 bases). V was cut by 4 bases and J by 4 bases, with 11 bases left in between. Germline V gives CDR1 SGHRS, CDR2 YFSETQ. The CDR3 covers 14 residues. CDR3 sequence reads: CASSLGQSNEKLFF. CDR3 DNA: TGCGCCAGCAGCCTAGGACAGAGTAATGAAAAACTGTTTTTT.

This clonotype has a count of ten or more. The chain employs TRBV29-1 and TRBJ2-2; D may correspond to TRBD1 or TRBD2 (5 bases each). V was clipped by 6 bases and J by 1 base, with 15 bases between them. The CDR3 is 15 amino acids. Germline V gene data show CDR1 as SQVTM and CDR2 as ANQGSEA. The CDR3 sequence: CSVALGTGNTGELFF. The CDR3 coding sequence is TGCAGCGTGGCCCTAGGGACGGGGAACACCGGGGAGCTGTTTTTT.

This clonotype turned up a few times. The chain has TRBV5-1 and TRBJ2-7; 12 bases fit TRBD1. Germline lookup yields CDR1 SGHRS and CDR2 YFSETQ. This CDR3 spans 15 amino acids. V dropped 4 bases and J dropped 5; count of bases not matched to a gene: 7. DNA for the CDR3: TGCGCCAGCAGCCGGACCGGGACAGGGGGCCACGAGCAGTACTTC. Its protein product is CASSRTGTGGHEQYF.

This clonotype was found a few times. The chain uses TRBV12-3 or TRBV12-4 and TRBJ2-1, with TRBD2 identical over 9 bases. With V trimmed by 6 bases and J by 5 bases, 8 bases remained unmatched. This CDR3 has 15 amino acids. CDR3 region: CASSISGRPHNEQFF. As DNA, the CDR3 is TGTGCCAGCAGCATAAGCGGGAGGCCCCACAATGAGCAGTTCTTC.

Many counts were recorded for this clonotype. The chain is built from TRBV7-9 and TRBJ1-1, with D uncertain. The ends were cut back, 5 bases at V and 2 bases at J, with 12 bases in the middle. This CDR3 is 14 amino acids long. Germline V gene sequence: CDR1 SEHNR, CDR2 FQNEAQ (reference sequence). CDR3 DNA sequence: TGTGCCAGCAGCCCTTGGCTTACAAACACTGAAGCTTTCTTT. Amino acids: CASSPWLTNTEAFF.

The rearrangement uses TRBV28 and TRBJ2-7; D might be TRBD1 or TRBD2, each matching 7 bases. V was pared by 6 bases and J by 7 bases, with 19 bases between. Germline V gene lookup returns CDR1 MDHEN and CDR2 SYDVKM. The CDR3 is 14 amino acids. The DNA for the CDR3 is TGTGCCAGCAGAGGGAGGGGGCCATCGAGGGAGCAGTACTTC. Translating it yields CASRGRGPSREQYF. Complete variable domain (other parts from reference TRBV28 and TRBJ2-7): DVKVTQSSRYLVKRTGEKVFLECVQDMDHENMFWYRQDPGLGLRLIYFSYDVKMKEKGDIPEGYSVSREKKERFSLILESASTNQTSMYLCASRGRGPSREQYFGPGTRLTVT.

This clonotype was detected ten times or more. The chain carries TRBV12-3 or TRBV12-4 and TRBJ2-7; the match to TRBD1 covers 9 bases. J lost 0 bases, V lost 6 bases, and 6 bases had no gene match. This CDR3 contains 15 residues. The CDR3 spells CASSIGTGSSYEQYF. The CDR3 bases are TGTGCCAGCAGCATTGGGACAGGGAGCTCCTACGAGCAGTACTTC.

This clonotype has ten or more counts. The chain has TRBV2 and TRBJ2-1; 9 bases are a match to TRBD2. Germline assignment: CDR1 SNHLY and CDR2 FYNNEI. V shed 3 bases and J 7 bases; nucleotides not matched to a gene: 7. The CDR3 totals 15 residues. CDR3 protein: CASSEGTSRVNEQFF. The CDR3 DNA is TGTGCCAGCAGTGAGGGGACTAGCCGTGTGAATGAGCAGTTCTTC.

This clonotype has a handful of counts. CDR3 sequence reads: CSARDSGTDNSPLHF. The CDR3 DNA sequence: TGCAGTGCTAGGGACTCCGGGACGGATAATTCACCCCTCCACTTT. The chain joins TRBV20-1 to TRBJ1-6; D possibly corresponds to TRBD1 (5 bases). V was clipped by 3 bases and J by 5 bases, with 14 bases between them. Germline CDR1 reads DFQATT; CDR2 reads SNEGSKA (reference sequence). The CDR3 is made up of 15 amino acids.

This clonotype was picked up many times. The chain links TRBV6-6 to TRBJ2-7; D may be TRBD1 or TRBD2 (6 bases each). V was clipped by 6 bases and J by 6 bases, with 15 bases between them. CDR3 length equals 13 residues. Germline V gene data show CDR1 as MNHNY and CDR2 as SVGAGI (reference sequence). CDR3 sequence (DNA): TGTGCCAGCAGCCACAGGGAGGTGCGCGAGCAGTACTTC. Translating it yields CASSHREVREQYF.

The rearrangement joins TRBV5-5 to TRBJ2-7; no clear D. V lost 0 bases and J lost 4, with 11 bases in between. CDR3 length: 14 residues. The germline CDR1 and CDR2 sequences are SGHKS and YYEKEE (reference sequence). CDR3 coding DNA: TGTGCCAGCAGCTTGGAGACTGTGCGTTACGAGCAGTACTTC. It codes for CASSLETVRYEQYF. The complete variable domain, with remaining parts taken from reference TRBV5-5 and TRBJ2-7, reads DAGVTQSPTHLIKTRGQQVTLRCSPISGHKSVSWYQQVLGQGPQFIFQYYEKEERGRGNFPDRFSARQFPNYSSELNVNALLLGDSALYLCASSLETVRYEQYFGPGTRLTVT.

This chain links TRBV5-1 with TRBJ1-2; D uncertain. Germline CDR1 reads SGHRS; CDR2 reads YFSETQ. The CDR3 sequence is 11 residues long. V was clipped by 4 bases and J by 5 bases, with 6 bases between them. The CDR3: CASSGGYGYTF. CDR3 sequence (DNA): TGCGCCAGCAGCGGCGGATATGGCTACACCTTC. The complete variable domain, with remaining parts taken from reference TRBV5-1 and TRBJ1-2, reads KAGVTQTPRYLIKTRGQQVTLSCSPISGHRSVSWYQQTPGQGLQFLFEYFSETQRNKGNFPGRFSGRQFSNSRSEMNVSTLELGDSALYLCASSGGYGYTFGSGTRLTVV.

The chain combines TRBV7-9 with TRBJ2-1, with a tentative D call TRBD2 (6 bases). The V end lost 5 bases, the J end lost 5 bases, and 22 bases lay between the germline ends. CDR1 and CDR2 from the germline V gene are SEHNR and FQNEAQ (reference sequence). This CDR3 is built from 17 residues. CDR3: CASSRSPIGSAHNEQFF. CDR3 DNA: TGTGCCAGCAGCCGATCGCCCATCGGGAGTGCCCACAATGAGCAGTTCTTC.

V usage is TRBV5-1 and J usage is TRBJ2-7; weak D call: TRBD1 (6 bases). The CDR3 extends over 15 amino acids. V was trimmed by 4 bases and J by 2 bases, leaving 16 bases between them. Germline V gives CDR1 SGHRS, CDR2 YFSETQ. In nucleotides, the CDR3 is TGCGCCAGCAGCCATCGACAGGTTCCGACCTACGAGCAGTACTTC. It specifies CASSHRQVPTYEQYF.

This clonotype has a handful of counts. CDR3 nucleotides: TGTGCCAGCAGCCAAGACCGCGCAAAGACAGTCCTAGCCAAAAACATTCAGTACTTC. Residues: CASSQDRAKTVLAKNIQYF. This rearrangement joins TRBV4-2 to TRBJ2-4; D may be TRBD1 (5 bases). The CDR3 is made up of 19 amino acids. The V gene lost 0 bases and the J gene lost 0 bases, with 18 bases spanning the gap. Looked up from germline, CDR1 is LGHNA and CDR2 is YNFKEQ.

This chain uses TRBV18 with TRBJ2-7; 7 bases are a match to TRBD1. The CDR3 totals 12 residues. The V gene's germline CDR1 is KGHSH and CDR2 LQKENI. J was trimmed by 6 bases and V by 4 bases; bases with no gene match: 3. As DNA, the CDR3 is TGTGCCAGCTCACGACAGGGAACCGAGCAGTACTTC. Encoded protein: CASSRQGTEQYF.

This rearrangement joins TRBV18 to TRBJ2-1, with 9 bases lining up with TRBD2. V shed 3 bases, J shed 9 bases, and the junction held 9 bases outside the gene matches. The CDR3 totals 15 residues. Germline CDR1 and CDR2: KGHSH and LQKENI. The CDR3 DNA is TGTGCCAGCTCACCGCAGCGGGGGGACTCCCTTGAGCAGTTCTTC. Translation: CASSPQRGDSLEQFF.

The rearrangement uses TRBV19 and TRBJ1-2; D is ambiguous. V dropped 3 bases and J dropped 8 bases, with 13 bases sitting between them. Per germline, CDR1 LNHDA and CDR2 SQIVND (reference sequence). The length of the CDR3 is 13 residues. CDR3 residues: CASSMDWLGGYTF. For the CDR3, the DNA is TGTGCCAGTAGTATGGACTGGCTGGGCGGCTACACCTTC.

This sequence joins TRBV4-3 and TRBJ2-3; D may be TRBD2 (5 bases). CDR3 length: 16 amino acids. The germline V gene encodes CDR1 LGHNA and CDR2 YSLEER. Trimming cost V 3 bases and J 1 base, with 14 bases left between them. CDR3: CASSQPVGVGTDTQYF. The CDR3 region has the DNA TGCGCCAGCAGCCAGCCGGTCGGGGTGGGCACAGATACGCAGTATTTT.

The gene calls are TRBV4-3 and TRBJ2-6, with 11 bases matching TRBD1. The length of the CDR3 is 17 residues. The V gene's germline CDR1 is LGHNA and CDR2 YSLEER. V dropped 6 bases and J dropped 4; count of bases not matched to a gene: 8. CDR3 sequence: CASSPGTGGTGANVLTF. CDR3 nucleotide sequence: TGCGCCAGCAGTCCCGGGACAGGGGGAACAGGGGCCAACGTCCTGACTTTC.

The chain couples TRBV5-1 to TRBJ1-2; D perhaps matches TRBD1 (5 bases). This CDR3 is built from 13 residues. Trimming took off 4 bases at V and 8 bases at J, with 15 bases between the two ends. CDR1 is SGHRS and CDR2 is YFSETQ in the germline V gene. The CDR3 spells CASSPSGDSGYTF. CDR3 bases: TGCGCCAGCAGCCCCTCCGGGGACTCCGGCTACACCTTC.

The genes are TRBV20-1 and TRBJ2-3; possibly TRBD1 for D (6 bases). This CDR3 contains 14 residues. Germline V lookup: CDR1 DFQATT, CDR2 SNEGSKA (reference sequence). The ends were cut back, 5 bases at V and 0 bases at J, with 12 bases in the middle. Here the CDR3 reads CSASQGMSTDTQYF. The DNA of the CDR3 is TGCAGTGCTTCACAGGGAATGAGCACAGATACGCAGTATTTT.

The V call is TRBV3-1, the J call TRBJ2-5; D is unclear. This CDR3 region has 15 residues. Germline CDR1 and CDR2: LGHDT and YNNKEL (reference sequence). The V gene lost 2 bases and the J gene lost 2 bases, with 12 bases spanning the gap. The DNA for the CDR3 is TGTGCCAGCAGCCAAACTACTACCTTACAAGAGACCCAGTACTTC. Protein sequence: CASSQTTTLQETQYF.

This clonotype appeared many times. The chain couples TRBV28 to TRBJ2-2; possible D gene TRBD1, 6 bases. This CDR3 spans 20 amino acids. From germline, CDR1 is MDHEN and CDR2 SYDVKM. Trimming shortened V by 7 bases and J by 0 bases, and 27 bases separated the two germline ends. The chain's CDR3 is CASTLSGTTDATTNTGELFF. The CDR3 nucleotides read TGTGCCAGCACCTTATCCGGGACAACGGACGCCACAACGAACACCGGGGAGCTGTTTTTT.